These 32 T cell receptor beta chains share one sample of origin, sequenced in a study of cytomegalovirus exposure and HLA in healthy donors. Primers included in the PCR were 60 Vbeta and 13 Jbeta primers. Generated by immunoSEQ multiplex PCR, the TCRdb table keeps only in-frame clones and is missing some. The data contain over 100,000 clones, just under 90% of them singletons. The sequenced sample consisted of PBMCs. The receptors shown here come from a woman aged 30 to 39 in good health and CMV-seronegative.

This chain connects TRBV6-1 to TRBJ2-3; TRBD2 aligns across 9 bases. With 3 bases clipped from V and 2 bases from J, the junction kept 9 bases outside the gene matches. From germline, CDR1 is MNHNS and CDR2 SASEGT. This CDR3 is built from 17 residues. The CDR3 nucleotides are TGTGCCAGCAGTGACGGCGGGGGGGCGTTAATCACAGATACGCAGTATTTT. Translation: CASSDGGGALITDTQYF.

The chain couples TRBV6-5 to TRBJ2-2; D gene ambiguous. Per the germline V gene, CDR1 is MNHEY and CDR2 is SVGAGI. Trimming left V 2 bases short and J 5 bases short, with 12 bases between. The CDR3 extends over 15 amino acids. CDR3 nucleotides: TGTGCCAGCAGTTACCAAGTCCCAGGTACCGGGGAGCTGTTTTTT. It translates to CASSYQVPGTGELFF.

V and J are TRBV14 and TRBJ1-2, with 7 bases that match TRBD1. Germline-derived CDR1 and CDR2 are SGHDN and FVKESK. J gave up 6 bases and V 4 bases, and 26 bases lay outside the gene matches. The CDR3 loop spans 20 amino acids. The CDR3 DNA follows: TGTGCCAGCAGCCCCCTGGGAAGGGGACAGAGGACAATTGCCCGGGATGGCTACACCTTC. This encodes CASSPLGRGQRTIARDGYTF.

This chain links TRBV5-6 with TRBJ2-1, with 13 bases matching TRBD2. The V segment lost 4 bases and the J segment 3 bases; nucleotides outside the gene matches: 4. The CDR3 has 16 residues. Germline values: CDR1 SGHDT, CDR2 YYEEEE. CDR3 coding DNA: TGTGCCAGCAGCGGATGGACTAGCGGGAGCTACAATGAGCAGTTCTTC. Encoded protein: CASSGWTSGSYNEQFF.

This clone was observed once. Written as DNA, the CDR3 is TGTGCCTGGAGTTTAGACAGGGTGAACACCGGGGAGCTGTTTTTT. Protein product: CAWSLDRVNTGELFF. This chain uses TRBV30 with TRBJ2-2; 7 nucleotides align to TRBD1. Germline assignment: CDR1 GTSNPN and CDR2 SVGIG (reference sequence). CDR3 length: 15 amino acids. The V gene end was trimmed by 2 bases and the J gene end by 1 base; junction bases not matched to a gene: 4.

CDR3 protein: CASSERRPSAFYEQYF. The CDR3 region has the DNA TGTGCCAGCAGTGAAAGGCGGCCTAGCGCTTTCTACGAGCAGTACTTC. The J gene is TRBJ2-7, the V gene TRBV2; D is possibly TRBD2 (6 bases). This CDR3 region has 16 residues. V was shortened by 2 bases and J by 3 bases, with 17 bases between the two germline ends. Germline V gene sequence: CDR1 SNHLY, CDR2 FYNNEI.

This chain links TRBV29-1 with TRBJ2-7; TRBD1 agrees at 9 bases. The CDR3 length is 12 residues. From germline, CDR1 is SQVTM and CDR2 ANQGSEA. The trim removed 6 bases at V and 3 bases at J, leaving 3 bases unmatched. The DNA for the CDR3 is TGCAGCGTACAGGGGGCAGGCTACGAGCAGTACTTC. It yields the protein CSVQGAGYEQYF.

The genes are TRBV19 and TRBJ2-3; 10 bases are a match to TRBD1. Germline-derived CDR1 and CDR2 are LNHDA and SQIVND (reference sequence). The CDR3 consists of 16 residues. J gave up 0 bases and V 5 bases, and 5 bases lay outside the gene matches. In nucleotides, the CDR3 is TGTGCCAGTAGTCGTGGACAGGGGGTTAGCACAGATACGCAGTATTTT. Protein product: CASSRGQGVSTDTQYF.

This rearrangement joins TRBV19 to TRBJ2-4, with D tentatively TRBD1 (6 bases). The germline V gene encodes CDR1 LNHDA and CDR2 SQIVND (reference sequence). V was pared by 3 bases and J by 0 bases, with 12 bases between. The CDR3 has 16 residues. For the CDR3, the DNA is TGTGCCAGTAGTATTGGGTCAGGGGCAGCCAAAAACATTCAGTACTTC. Residues: CASSIGSGAAKNIQYF.

This clone appeared a single time. The chain is built from TRBV27 and TRBJ2-7, with D perhaps matching TRBD1 (6 bases). This CDR3 is 14 amino acids long. Trimming pared 2 bases from V and 0 bases from J, leaving 8 bases between. From germline, CDR1 is MNHEY and CDR2 SMNVEV (reference sequence). The CDR3 nucleotides read TGTGCCAGCAGTTTAAGGGGGACCTCCTACGAGCAGTACTTC. Encoded protein: CASSLRGTSYEQYF.

This sequence joins TRBV2 and TRBJ1-2; maybe TRBD1 (6 bases). The germline CDR1 and CDR2 sequences are SNHLY and FYNNEI. Trimming cost V 5 bases and J 8 bases, with 15 bases left between them. CDR3 length: 13 residues. Here the CDR3 reads CASSLWGGGGYTF. CDR3 nucleotide sequence: TGTGCCAGCAGTCTCTGGGGAGGGGGGGGCTACACCTTC. Together with reference TRBV2 and TRBJ1-2, the CDR3 gives the full variable domain: EPEVTQTPSHQVTQMGQEVILRCVPISNHLYFYWYRQILGQKVEFLVSFYNNEISEKSEIFDDQFSVERPDGSNFTLKIRSTKLEDSAMYFCASSLWGGGGYTFGSGTRLTVV.

The chain has TRBV6-5 and TRBJ2-7; D perhaps matches TRBD2 (6 bases). The V end was cut by 0 bases, the J end by 6 bases, with 9 bases between. This CDR3 is 13 amino acids long. CDR1 and CDR2 from the germline V gene are MNHEY and SVGAGI. CDR3 nucleotide sequence: TGTGCCAGCAGTTACTCGTTCGGGAGCGAGCAGTACTTC. Protein: CASSYSFGSEQYF.

J is TRBJ2-5 and V is TRBV11-2; 9 bases are a match to TRBD1. Germline CDR1 SGHAT, CDR2 FQNNGV. After removal of 5 bases from V and 5 bases from J, the junction contained 6 bases not matched to a gene. CDR3 size: 14 residues. The CDR3 spells CASSRTGVWETQYF. CDR3 DNA sequence: TGTGCCAGCAGCCGGACAGGGGTTTGGGAGACCCAGTACTTC.

The chain joins TRBV6-1 to TRBJ2-5, with 11 bases identical to TRBD1. This CDR3 region has 13 residues. Germline V lookup: CDR1 MNHNS, CDR2 SASEGT. The trim removed 8 bases at V and 6 bases at J, leaving 5 bases unmatched. DNA for the CDR3: TGTGCCAGCGGGACAGGGGGTTGGAAGACCCAGTACTTC. It translates to CASGTGGWKTQYF.

The CDR3 sequence: CASSPPGTRAYEQYF. The CDR3 region has the DNA TGCGCCAGCAGCCCCCCAGGGACTCGCGCCTACGAGCAGTACTTC. The chain carries TRBV5-1 and TRBJ2-5, with D tentatively TRBD2 (6 bases). Near its end, the DNA agrees better with TRBJ2-7, so the J call may be wrong. Germline V gene data show CDR1 as SGHRS and CDR2 as YFSETQ. There are 15 residues in the CDR3.

This clone was observed a single time. The rearrangement uses TRBV6-5 and TRBJ1-2; 7 bases line up with TRBD1. CDR3 length: 13 amino acids. V shed 5 bases, J shed 3 bases, and the junction held 3 bases outside the gene matches. Germline CDR1 reads MNHEY; CDR2 reads SVGAGI. The CDR3 region is CASSLDRDYGYTF. DNA of the CDR3: TGTGCCAGCAGTCTAGACAGGGACTATGGCTACACCTTC.

The chain carries TRBV11-2 and TRBJ2-1, with 8 bases that match TRBD1. Trimming took 4 bases from V and 9 from J; bases not matched to a gene: 17. The germline V gene encodes CDR1 SGHAT and CDR2 FQNNGV. The CDR3 is made up of 17 amino acids. The CDR3 sequence is CASSSYPDSTGATEQFF. Written as DNA, the CDR3 is TGTGCCAGCAGCTCGTACCCCGACTCGACAGGGGCGACTGAGCAGTTCTTC. The entire variable domain, with the rest obtained from reference TRBV11-2 and TRBJ2-1, is as follows: EAGVAQSPRYKIIEKRQSVAFWCNPISGHATLYWYQQILGQGPKLLIQFQNNGVVDDSQLPKDRFSAERLKGVDSTLKIQPAKLEDSAVYLCASSSYPDSTGATEQFFGPGTRLTVL.

This clone came up once. The J gene is TRBJ1-4, the V gene TRBV5-5, with D perhaps TRBD1 (6 bases). The CDR3 runs to 18 residues. Trimming stripped 0 bases from V and 10 bases from J, with 25 bases between. Per germline, CDR1 SGHKS and CDR2 YYEKEE (reference sequence). CDR3 nucleotide sequence: TGTGCCAGCAGCTTGGGGGTGGTTACAGGGCAGTCGGTAGGAAAACTGTTTTTT. Translating gives CASSLGVVTGQSVGKLFF.

This chain connects TRBV19 to TRBJ2-5; 10 bases are shared with TRBD2. CDR1 LNHDA and CDR2 SQIVND come from the germline V gene (reference sequence). The CDR3 consists of 14 residues. V gave up 4 bases and J gave up 5 bases; unmatched junction bases: 4. Written as DNA, the CDR3 is TGTGCCAGTAGTACGCTAGCGGGAGAGGAGACCCAGTACTTC. It specifies CASSTLAGEETQYF.

This clone was counted ten times or more. The chain has TRBV6-1 and TRBJ2-3; TRBD1 matches 7 bases. The CDR3 covers 15 residues. V was pared by 8 bases and J by 5 bases, with 13 bases of the junction left unmatched. Germline CDR1 and CDR2: MNHNS and SASEGT. The CDR3 region has the DNA TGTGCCAGCTGGAGAGCGACAGGGCATCAAGATACGCAGTATTTT. It encodes CASWRATGHQDTQYF.

The rearrangement joins TRBV7-9 to TRBJ2-7; possibly TRBD2 for D (6 bases). Trimming cost V 3 bases and J 0 bases, with 9 bases left between them. CDR1 is SEHNR and CDR2 is FQNEAQ in the germline V gene (reference sequence). The CDR3 consists of 14 residues. The CDR3 is CASSFAGTSYEQYF. CDR3 DNA: TGTGCCAGCAGCTTCGCGGGGACCTCCTACGAGCAGTACTTC. Combining the CDR3 with reference TRBV7-9 and TRBJ2-7 gives the whole variable domain DTGVSQNPRHKITKRGQNVTFRCDPISEHNRLYWYRQTLGQGPEFLTYFQNEAQLEKSRLLSDRFSAERPKGSFSTLEIQRTEQGDSAMYLCASSFAGTSYEQYFGPGTRLTVT.

This chain joins TRBV5-6 and TRBJ2-7; 8 nucleotides match TRBD1. The CDR3 contains 13 residues. Germline values: CDR1 SGHDT, CDR2 YYEEEE. With V trimmed by 8 bases and J by 6 bases, 10 bases remained unmatched. CDR3 bases: TGTGCCAGTCAGGACAGGGTCAGGGTCGAGCAGTACTTC. Its translation: CASQDRVRVEQYF.

This rearrangement joins TRBV5-4 to TRBJ2-7; 7 bases align to TRBD1. CDR1 is SGHNT, CDR2 YYREEE, per germline (reference sequence). This CDR3 has 15 amino acids. J was trimmed by 0 bases and V by 4 bases; bases with no gene match: 7. CDR3 amino acids: CASSPGQSFSYEQYF. The CDR3 nucleotides read TGTGCCAGCAGCCCGGGACAGAGTTTCTCCTACGAGCAGTACTTC. The full variable domain, completed using reference TRBV5-4 and TRBJ2-7, is ETGVTQSPTHLIKTRGQQVTLRCSSQSGHNTVSWYQQALGQGPQFIFQYYREEENGRGNFPPRFSGLQFPNYSSELNVNALELDDSALYLCASSPGQSFSYEQYFGPGTRLTVT.

This clone was found a few times. The chain combines TRBV19 with TRBJ2-2, with TRBD2 identical over 9 bases. Germline values: CDR1 LNHDA, CDR2 SQIVND (reference sequence). This CDR3 region has 16 residues. V lost 6 bases and J lost 6; bases outside the gene matches: 11. CDR3 nucleotide sequence: TGTGCCAGTAGACAGACCGGGACTAGCTCGGCCGGGGAGCTGTTTTTT. Translation gives CASRQTGTSSAGELFF.

V is TRBV11-2 and J is TRBJ2-3, with 14 bases fitting TRBD2. Germline-derived CDR1 and CDR2 are SGHAT and FQNNGV. Germline trimming cut 5 bases from V and 6 bases from J; bases unmatched to any gene: 10. The CDR3 length is 17 residues. This CDR3 is CASSPGTSGGGWDTQYF. The CDR3 DNA follows: TGTGCCAGCAGCCCCGGGACTAGCGGGGGCGGGTGGGATACGCAGTATTTT.

This clone was counted a few times. The genes are TRBV5-6 and TRBJ1-3; no definite D call. With 4 bases removed from V and 0 bases from J, the gap between germline ends came to 8 bases. The CDR3 is 14 amino acids. Germline lookup yields CDR1 SGHDT and CDR2 YYEEEE. CDR3 amino acids: CASSNGRSGNTIYF. The CDR3 bases are TGTGCCAGCAGCAATGGGCGCTCTGGAAACACCATATATTTT.

The chain recombines TRBV6-1 with TRBJ2-7; possibly TRBD2 for D (6 bases). Germline CDR1 reads MNHNS; CDR2 reads SASEGT. The CDR3 sequence is 16 residues long. The V and J ends lost 3 bases and 2 bases respectively, with 17 bases between them. The CDR3 sequence is CASSDFLGLATYEQYF. In nucleotides, the CDR3 is TGTGCCAGCAGTGACTTTTTGGGACTGGCTACCTACGAGCAGTACTTC.

The sample holds one count of this clone. The rearrangement uses TRBV11-2 and TRBJ2-1, with 10 bases fitting TRBD1. CDR1 is SGHAT, CDR2 FQNNGV, per germline. This CDR3 is built from 16 residues. V gave up 5 bases and J gave up 1 base; unmatched junction bases: 5. CDR3 sequence (DNA): TGTGCCAGCAGCCACAGGGACAGGGGTTCCTACAATGAGCAGTTCTTC. Translation: CASSHRDRGSYNEQFF.

This clone has only a few counts. V and J are TRBV5-1 and TRBJ2-2; no clear D gene. This CDR3 is built from 15 residues. Trimming took 0 bases from V and 1 from J, leaving 7 bases between them. Germline CDR1 and CDR2: SGHRS and YFSETQ. DNA for the CDR3: TGCGCCAGCAGCTTGGACTTCCTGAACACCGGGGAGCTGTTTTTT. The encoded protein is CASSLDFLNTGELFF. The full variable domain, completed using reference TRBV5-1 and TRBJ2-2, is KAGVTQTPRYLIKTRGQQVTLSCSPISGHRSVSWYQQTPGQGLQFLFEYFSETQRNKGNFPGRFSGRQFSNSRSEMNVSTLELGDSALYLCASSLDFLNTGELFFGEGSRLTVL.

The chain employs TRBV11-2 and TRBJ2-1; TRBD2 matches 7 bases. With 1 base clipped from V and 4 bases from J, the junction kept 4 bases outside the gene matches. This CDR3 has 15 residues. The germline V gene encodes CDR1 SGHAT and CDR2 FQNNGV. The CDR3 region is CASSLGPSGYNEQFF. CDR3 DNA sequence: TGTGCCAGCAGCTTAGGTCCTAGCGGTTACAATGAGCAGTTCTTC.

The chain has TRBV7-8 and TRBJ2-5, with 7 nucleotides matching TRBD1. CDR3 length: 13 amino acids. Germline values: CDR1 SGHVS, CDR2 FQNEAQ. The V and J ends lost 5 bases and 7 bases, in that order; junction bases with no gene match: 7. The CDR3 DNA is TGTGCCAGCAGCCGGGACAGACAGGGGACCCAGTACTTC. As protein: CASSRDRQGTQYF. The full variable domain, in which reference TRBV7-8 and TRBJ2-5 provide the parts outside the CDR3, is GAGVSQSPRYKVAKRGQDVALRCDPISGHVSLFWYQQALGQGPEFLTYFQNEAQLDKSGLPSDRFFAERPEGSVSTLKIQRTQQEDSAVYLCASSRDRQGTQYFGPGTRLLVL.

The V and J genes are TRBV5-1 and TRBJ2-1; D not certain. CDR1 and CDR2 (germline): SGHRS, YFSETQ. This CDR3 contains 13 residues. V shed 4 bases and J shed 9 bases, with 14 bases lying between them. DNA of the CDR3: TGCGCCAGCAGCCCCGATGTTAGTGTTGAGCAGTTCTTC. Its translation is CASSPDVSVEQFF.